This T cell receptor beta chain was captured in a study of blood T cell repertoires in COVID-19. The overall study: The samples span acute and convalescent COVID-19 from the United States, Italy and Spain. Nucleic acid was either cDNA or gDNA, and it came from T cells, B-cell-depleted T cells, or PBMCs.

In the original analysis: Estimation of nucleated cell counts relied on the amplification of reference gene primers. Generated by immunoSEQ multiplex PCR, the TCRdb table keeps only in-frame clones and is missing some. That table supplies the V and J calls and clone size; D and trimming were determined from the DNA. In the table there are 95,000 to 150,000 clones, more than 80% of which are singletons. The sequenced sample was peripheral blood. This TCR derives from a man aged 40-49 years with acute or convalescent COVID-19.

DNA of the CDR3: TGTGCCAGCAAATTTGGAGGATTCAATCAGCCCCAGCATTTT. Amino acid sequence: CASKFGGFNQPQHF. J is TRBJ1-5 and V is TRBV6-5; D not certain. Germline CDR1 and CDR2: MNHEY and SVGAGI. This CDR3 region has 14 residues. V gave up 7 bases and J gave up 3 bases, with 13 bases separating them.